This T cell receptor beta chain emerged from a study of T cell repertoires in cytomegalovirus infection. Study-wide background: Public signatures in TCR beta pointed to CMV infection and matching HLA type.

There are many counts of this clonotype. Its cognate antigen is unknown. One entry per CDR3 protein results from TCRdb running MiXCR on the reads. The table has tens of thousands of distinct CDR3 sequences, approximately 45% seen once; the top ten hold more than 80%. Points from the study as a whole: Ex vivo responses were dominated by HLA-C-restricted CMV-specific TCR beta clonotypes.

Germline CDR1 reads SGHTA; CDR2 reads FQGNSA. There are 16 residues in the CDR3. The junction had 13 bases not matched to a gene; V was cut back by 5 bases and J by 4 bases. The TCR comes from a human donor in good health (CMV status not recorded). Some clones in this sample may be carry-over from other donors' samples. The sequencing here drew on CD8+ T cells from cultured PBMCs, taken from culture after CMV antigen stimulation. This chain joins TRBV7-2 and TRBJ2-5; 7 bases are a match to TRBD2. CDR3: CASSIRTGLPTETQYF. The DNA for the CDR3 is TGTGCCAGCAGCATTAGAACGGGACTACCAACAGAGACCCAGTACTTC.